This T cell receptor (beta chain) was retrieved from a study of T-cell memory formation after mild COVID-19. Across the whole study: Across donors, TCR clusters were largely donor specific.

Study-wide results and limits: Memory cells collected pre-infection included some clones that later responded, suggesting cross-reactive memory joined. Contracting clones localized mainly to CM and EM when CD4+ and mainly to EMRA when CD8+.

The TCR alpha and TCR beta cDNA libraries, bearing sample barcodes and UMIs, were generated by 5'RACE using constant-segment primers. TCRdb re-called the 5' RACE reads through MiXCR, storing one row per CDR3 protein. The data hold under 250,000 distinct CDR3 sequences, with just over 15% observed a single time. Trimming cost V 0 bases and J 3 bases, with 8 bases left between them. CDR3 length: 14 residues. Germline CDR1 reads LGHNA; CDR2 reads YNFKEQ. Comments on this clonotype: Antigen unknown.

The specimen was PBMCs or a T cell subset sorted from them (not recorded which). This chain joins TRBV4-2 and TRBJ2-5; D is undetermined. The TCR sequence derives from an adult woman who had mild COVID-19 (a few samples of this study predate the infection). Cell type and time point are not known. The CDR3 DNA follows: TGTGCCAGCAGCCAAGAAGGATTTAAAGAGACCCAGTACTTC. It yields the protein CASSQEGFKETQYF.